Listed below are T cell receptor beta chains from one sample, sequenced in a study of T cell changes during pregnancy in multiple sclerosis. Produced via immunoSEQ multiplex PCR; TCRdb's table is partial and in-frame only. Of approximately 70,000 clones in the sample, 91% were seen once. Sample: peripheral blood, taken in the first trimester of pregnancy. The receptors stem from a female donor with multiple sclerosis, enrolled in a pregnancy study. CDR3s include the opening cysteine and the closing phenylalanine or tryptophan. Fields, in order: V gene, J gene, clone size, D gene, CDR3 DNA, CDR3 protein. The D gene is left open where the match is weak. Only part of the rows carry a size: once, few, many, or a class if the clone is expanded.

>TRBV7-9|TRBJ1-5|NA|NA
TGTGCCAGCAGCTTTGAGGGAAATCAGCCCCAGCATTTT
CASSFEGNQPQHF
>TRBV9|TRBJ2-2|NA|NA
TGTGCCAGCAGCGTAGCTAAGGGGGAGCTGTTTTTT
CASSVAKGELFF
>TRBV5-6|TRBJ2-7|NA|NA
TGTGCCAGCAGCTTGTTGGGGGGAGGAGCGGCCCCGCACTACGAGCAGTACTTC
CASSLLGGGAAPHYEQYF
>TRBV19|TRBJ1-1|NA|NA
TGTGCCAGTAGTATAGACAGGGGGAACACTGAAGCTTTCTTT
CASSIDRGNTEAFF
>TRBV5-1|TRBJ2-3|NA|NA
TGCGCCAGCAGCTTAGTAGCCCCTCCCGGAGATACGCAGTATTTT
CASSLVAPPGDTQYF
>TRBV10-3|TRBJ1-1|NA|NA
TGTGCCATCAGTTCCGAGGGCAGGAACACTGAAGCTTTCTTT
CAISSEGRNTEAFF
>TRBV7-9|TRBJ2-5|few|NA
TGTGCCAGCAGCTTCTGGCAGGGTAAAGAGACCCAGTACTTC
CASSFWQGKETQYF
>TRBV11-2|TRBJ1-1|few|TRBD1
TGTGCCAGCAGCTTGACAGGGGACACTGAAGCTTTCTTT
CASSLTGDTEAFF
>TRBV6-1|TRBJ1-3|NA|TRBD1
TGTGCCAGCAGTCGGACAGGGACTGGAAACACCATATATTTT
CASSRTGTGNTIYF
>TRBV27|TRBJ1-4|NA|NA
TGTGCCAGCTCCCCAGCGGGCAGGGACAATGAAAAACTGTTTTTT
CASSPAGRDNEKLFF
>TRBV28|TRBJ2-1|NA|TRBD2
TGTGCCAGCAGTACCAGGACTAGCGTCATCCACAATGAGCAGTTCTTC
CASSTRTSVIHNEQFF
>TRBV29-1|TRBJ2-2|NA|TRBD1
TGCAGCGTTTTACTTTGGAGACAGGGTATCGGGGAGCTGTTTTTT
CSVLLWRQGIGELFF
>TRBV7-3|TRBJ1-1|NA|TRBD1
TGTGCCAGCAGCTTATCACCGGGACAGGGGACTGAAGCTTTCTTT
CASSLSPGQGTEAFF
>TRBV29-1|TRBJ1-1|NA|TRBD1
TGCAGCGTTGGCCGACAGGGTGGAACTGAAGCTTTCTTT
CSVGRQGGTEAFF
>TRBV9|TRBJ1-2|NA|NA
TGTGCCAGCAGCGTAACGGGGAGGGATGGCTACACCTTC
CASSVTGRDGYTF
>TRBV6-5|TRBJ1-1|NA|NA
TGTGCCAGCAGTTCCTCGGGGGCGCTGACGGCGGGAGCTTTCTTT
CASSSSGALTAGAFF
>TRBV19|TRBJ1-1|NA|NA
TGTGCCAGTAGTTCAGCCCGTACAGGTGTGGGAACTGAAGCTTTCTTT
CASSSARTGVGTEAFF
>TRBV6-1|TRBJ1-2|NA|NA
TGTGCGACCAGGACCCCGGGCCTCTCAGGGGTTGGCTACACCTTC
CATRTPGLSGVGYTF
>TRBV25-1|TRBJ2-3|NA|NA
TGTGCCAGCAGTGATGGTAGCTTTCAAACAGATACGCAGTATTTT
CASSDGSFQTDTQYF
>TRBV6-6|TRBJ2-3|NA|TRBD1
TGTGCCAGCCGACAGGGAGTGATCACAGATACGCAGTATTTT
CASRQGVITDTQYF
>TRBV10-3|TRBJ2-1|NA|NA
TGTGCCACCAGGGGCCCCGGGACCTACAATGAGCAGTTCTTC
CATRGPGTYNEQFF